This T cell receptor beta chain was recovered during a study of blood T cell repertoires in COVID-19. The wider study: Acute and convalescent COVID-19 specimens originated in the United States, Italy and Spain.

Original analysis: Amplifying reference gene primers gave estimates of nucleated cell counts. The data were produced by immunoSEQ multiplex PCR, yet TCRdb's version contains in-frame clones alone and is incomplete. The V and J calls and clone size come from that table; D and trimming were worked out from the DNA. The profile covers 45,000 to 60,000 clones, with around nine tenths appearing a single time and roughly 6.7% taken by the ten largest. This sequence was found in a human donor with active COVID-19. The donor label of this sample is uncertain. Material for sequencing was peripheral blood.

CDR3 sequence (DNA): TGTGCCAGTATAACGACAGGGGCAGGCGAGCAGTACTTC. This translates into CASITTGAGEQYF. The chain uses TRBV30 and TRBJ2-7, with TRBD1 matching over 8 bases. This CDR3 has 13 residues. V shed 8 bases, J shed 6 bases, and the junction held 12 bases outside the gene matches. The germline V gene encodes CDR1 GTSNPN and CDR2 SVGIG (reference sequence). The full variable domain, its missing parts supplied by reference TRBV30 and TRBJ2-7, is SQTIHQWPATLVQPVGSPLSLECTVEGTSNPNLYWYRQAAGRGLQLLFYSVGIGQISSEVPQNLSASRPQDRQFILSSKKLLLSDSGFYLCASITTGAGEQYFGPGTRLTVT.